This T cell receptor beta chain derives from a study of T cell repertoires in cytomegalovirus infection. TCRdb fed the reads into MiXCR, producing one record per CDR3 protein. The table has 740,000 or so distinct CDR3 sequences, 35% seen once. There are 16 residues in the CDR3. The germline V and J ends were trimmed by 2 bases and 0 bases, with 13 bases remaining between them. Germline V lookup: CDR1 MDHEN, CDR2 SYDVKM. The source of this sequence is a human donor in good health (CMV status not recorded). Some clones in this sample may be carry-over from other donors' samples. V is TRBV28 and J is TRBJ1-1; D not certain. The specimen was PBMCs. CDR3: CASSLMSDGLNTEAFF. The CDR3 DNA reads TGTGCCAGCAGTTTAATGTCGGACGGATTGAACACTGAAGCTTTCTTT.